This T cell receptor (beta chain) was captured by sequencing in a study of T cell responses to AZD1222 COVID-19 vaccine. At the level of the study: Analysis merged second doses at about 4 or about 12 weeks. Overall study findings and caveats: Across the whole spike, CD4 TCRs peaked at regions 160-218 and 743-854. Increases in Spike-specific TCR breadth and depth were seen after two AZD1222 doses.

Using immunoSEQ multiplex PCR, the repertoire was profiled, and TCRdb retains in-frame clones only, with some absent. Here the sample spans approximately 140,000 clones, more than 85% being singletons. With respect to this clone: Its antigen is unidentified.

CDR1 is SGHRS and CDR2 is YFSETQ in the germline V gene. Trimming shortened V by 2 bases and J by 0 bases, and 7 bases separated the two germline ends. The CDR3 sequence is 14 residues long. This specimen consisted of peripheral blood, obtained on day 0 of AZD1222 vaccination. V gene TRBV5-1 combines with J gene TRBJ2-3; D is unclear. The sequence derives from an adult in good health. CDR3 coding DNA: TGCGCCAGCAGCTTTCAGTCTAGCACAGATACGCAGTATTTT. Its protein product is CASSFQSSTDTQYF.